Below are 32 T cell receptor beta chains sequenced from a single sample in a study of post-analysis software for immune sequencing data. Study-level results: Patients showed TRBV5-6, TRBV5-1 and TRBV20-1 among five TRBV segments more frequent than in controls.

TCR beta cDNA libraries had unique molecular identifiers. TCRdb reprocessed the PCR reads via MiXCR and lists one record per CDR3 protein. The sample holds approximately 730,000 distinct CDR3 sequences; around 46% are singletons and the top ten take around 4.7%. The antigens of these receptors remain unknown. Sequencing was carried out using blood. The receptors come from a girl aged 5-17 years with multiple sclerosis.

This clonotype has just a few counts. V is TRBV6-5 and J is TRBJ2-5; a possible D gene is TRBD2 (6 bases). The CDR3 is 13 amino acids. V was shortened by 0 bases and J by 13 bases, with 15 bases between the two germline ends. Per the germline V gene, CDR1 is MNHEY and CDR2 is SVGAGI. CDR3 residues: CASSYSTQRVRYF. In nucleotides, the CDR3 is TGTGCCAGCAGTTACTCGACCCAGCGGGTGCGGTACTTC.

The chain combines TRBV14 with TRBJ2-4; TRBD1 is a possible D gene (5 bases). The J call may be wrong; the DNA end is better matched by TRBJ2-7. The CDR3 covers 14 residues. Per the germline V gene, CDR1 is SGHDN and CDR2 is FVKESK. The CDR3 DNA is TGTGCCAGCAGCCAAGACAACAGGCCCTACGAGCAGTACTTC. This encodes CASSQDNRPYEQYF.

The V gene is TRBV10-3, the J gene TRBJ2-3; TRBD2 agrees at 9 bases. Germline-derived CDR1 and CDR2 are ENHRY and SYGVKD. The CDR3 sequence is 15 residues long. With V trimmed by 10 bases and J by 2 bases, 10 bases remained unmatched. The CDR3 DNA follows: TGTGCCACCCACCCGGAGCGGGAGGTCACAGATACGCAGTATTTT. Translated: CATHPEREVTDTQYF.

This clonotype was found once. The chain employs TRBV7-2 and TRBJ1-1, with 8 bases matching TRBD1. The V gene end was trimmed by 4 bases and the J gene end by 7 bases; junction bases not matched to a gene: 5. The CDR3 sequence is 13 residues long. Per germline, CDR1 SGHTA and CDR2 FQGNSA. The CDR3 is CASSYRTGIEAFF. The CDR3 DNA reads as TGTGCCAGCAGCTACCGGACAGGGATTGAAGCTTTCTTT.

This clonotype was observed a handful of times. The genes are TRBV12-3 or TRBV12-4 and TRBJ2-1; 9 bases line up with TRBD2. Trimming took 7 bases from V and 3 from J; bases not matched to a gene: 7. CDR3 length equals 15 residues. The CDR3 nucleotides are TGTGCCAGCACCCTTAGCGGGAGTAGCTACAATGAGCAGTTCTTC. Translated: CASTLSGSSYNEQFF.

V is TRBV29-1 and J is TRBJ2-7; 7 nucleotides align to TRBD2. This CDR3 has 14 residues. Losses at the gene ends were 7 bases for V and 3 bases for J; bases not matched to a gene: 12. Germline-derived CDR1 and CDR2 are SQVTM and ANQGSEA. CDR3 nucleotide sequence: TGCAGCGGCCTGTGGGGGGGATTCAACTACGAGCAGTACTTC. Protein sequence: CSGLWGGFNYEQYF.

The J gene is TRBJ2-7, the V gene TRBV20-1, with a possible D match to TRBD2 (5 bases). Germline V gives CDR1 DFQATT, CDR2 SNEGSKA (reference sequence). The CDR3 runs to 13 residues. V lost 6 bases and J lost 4, with 16 bases in between. CDR3: CSAMGSRAYEQYF. In DNA, the CDR3 is TGCAGTGCCATGGGGTCGCGGGCGTACGAGCAGTACTTC.

This clonotype was counted between two and nine times. The rearrangement links TRBV25-1 to TRBJ2-7; TRBD2 aligns across 8 bases. Per germline, CDR1 MGHDK and CDR2 SYGVNS. V was pared by 0 bases and J by 4 bases, with 8 bases of the junction left unmatched. The CDR3 contains 16 residues. The chain's CDR3 is CASSEYGREGQYEQYF. CDR3 sequence (DNA): TGTGCCAGCAGTGAATATGGACGGGAGGGCCAGTACGAGCAGTACTTC.

The table lists this clonotype with a count of one. V gene TRBV7-8 combines with J gene TRBJ2-1; D may be TRBD1 (6 bases). Between the trimmed V and J ends, which lost 5 bases and 5 bases, there was a span of 13 bases. This CDR3 spans 14 amino acids. In germline, CDR1 is SGHVS, CDR2 FQNEAQ. DNA of the CDR3: TGTGCCAGCAGCCACAGGGCGCCCGACAATGAGCAGTTCTTC. Its translation is CASSHRAPDNEQFF.

The V gene is TRBV11-2, the J gene TRBJ1-2; D gene ambiguous. Germline CDR1 and CDR2: SGHAT and FQNNGV. The CDR3 length is 14 residues. Trimming left V 6 bases short and J 4 bases short, with 15 bases between. In nucleotides, the CDR3 is TGTGCCAGCAGATCTCATGGGCCCATCTATGGCTACACCTTC. It encodes CASRSHGPIYGYTF.

The chain employs TRBV20-1 and TRBJ2-7; D may be TRBD2 (6 bases). Per the germline V gene, CDR1 is DFQATT and CDR2 is SNEGSKA (reference sequence). V was trimmed by 4 bases and J by 0 bases, leaving 13 bases between them. The CDR3 contains 14 residues. CDR3 coding DNA: TGCAGTGCTACCCTTGGGACTGCCTCCTACGAGCAGTACTTC. Translated, it gives CSATLGTASYEQYF.

This clonotype was picked up one time. The junction does not match germline at one end; this may be a read error. The J gene is TRBJ2-1, the V gene TRBV11-2; a weak D match, TRBD2 (6 bases). Germline-derived CDR1 and CDR2 are SGHAT and FQNNGV. The CDR3 loop spans 13 amino acids. This CDR3 reads CANSEKGRETQFF. CDR3 nucleotides: TGTGCCAACAGCGAGAAGGGTCGGGAGACCCAGTTCTTC.

This chain joins TRBV20-1 and TRBJ2-1; D is unclear. Trimming stripped 3 bases from V and 0 bases from J, with 12 bases between. This CDR3 is built from 15 residues. The germline V gene encodes CDR1 DFQATT and CDR2 SNEGSKA (reference sequence). CDR3 sequence (DNA): TGCAGTGCTAGGTCTCTCGCGAGCTCCTACAATGAGCAGTTCTTC. Protein: CSARSLASSYNEQFF.

The V gene is TRBV7-2, the J gene TRBJ2-4; tentative D call: TRBD2 (5 bases). The CDR3 contains 15 residues. V dropped 5 bases and J dropped 6 bases, with 17 bases sitting between them. Germline CDR1 is SGHTA and CDR2 is FQGNSA. CDR3 loop: CASSQPETKGNIQYF. In nucleotides, the CDR3 is TGTGCCAGCAGCCAACCGGAGACTAAGGGAAACATTCAGTACTTC.

Note on this clonotype: Its ends do not fully match the called genes, so a read error is possible. The chain links TRBV6-6 to TRBJ1-2; TRBD1 matches at 7 bases. This CDR3 has 14 residues. Germline V lookup: CDR1 MNHNY, CDR2 SVGAGI (reference sequence). As DNA, the CDR3 is TGTGCCAGCAGGCTGACCACAGGGGATAATGGCTACGCCTTC. Translated, it gives CASRLTTGDNGYAF.

In its sample, this clonotype was seen a few times. This rearrangement joins TRBV12-3 or TRBV12-4 to TRBJ1-4, with D possibly being TRBD1 (5 bases). The V and J ends lost 5 bases and 8 bases respectively, with 15 bases between them. CDR3 size: 14 residues. The CDR3 coding sequence is TGTGCCAGCAGTCCCCCGGGGGTCTACGAAAAACTGTTTTTT. Translation gives CASSPPGVYEKLFF.

The table lists this clonotype with a count of one. CDR3 in DNA: TGCGCCAGCAGCAAAGGGGGCGCTGGGGCCAACGTCCTGACTTTC. It specifies CASSKGGAGANVLTF. The chain couples TRBV4-3 to TRBJ2-6; 7 nucleotides line up with TRBD1. The CDR3 runs to 15 residues. The germline CDR1 and CDR2 sequences are LGHNA and YSLEER. With V trimmed by 5 bases and J by 2 bases, 3 bases remained unmatched.

The J gene is TRBJ2-3, the V gene TRBV9; the match to TRBD2 covers 7 bases. The CDR3 covers 14 residues. Germline CDR1 is SGDLS and CDR2 is YYNGEE. V gave up 5 bases and J gave up 5 bases; unmatched junction bases: 8. CDR3 in DNA: TGTGCCAGCAGTGGGGCGGGAGTCATAGATACGCAGTATTTT. This translates into CASSGAGVIDTQYF.

This sequence joins TRBV6-2 or TRBV6-3 and TRBJ2-1; 16 positions agree with TRBD2. With the DNA end fitting TRBJ2-7 better, the J assignment may be wrong. CDR3 length: 17 amino acids. Germline CDR1 MNHEY, CDR2 SVGEGT. The CDR3: CASSSTGTSGRVGEQYF. CDR3 DNA: TGTGCCAGCAGTTCCACCGGGACTAGCGGGAGGGTAGGCGAGCAGTACTTC.

This chain connects TRBV10-3 to TRBJ2-1, with 10 bases fitting TRBD1. This CDR3 is 16 amino acids long. Germline lookup yields CDR1 ENHRY and CDR2 SYGVKD. With V trimmed by 6 bases and J by 8 bases, 13 bases remained unmatched. The CDR3 spells CAIREPPGQGPHEQFF. Written as DNA, the CDR3 is TGTGCCATCAGAGAACCTCCGGGACAGGGGCCCCATGAGCAGTTCTTC.

The chain employs TRBV29-1 and TRBJ1-1; 8 nucleotides line up with TRBD1. The germline gives CDR1 SQVTM, CDR2 ANQGSEA. The CDR3 has 12 residues. The V gene end was trimmed by 7 bases and the J gene end by 5 bases; junction bases not matched to a gene: 6. This CDR3 reads CSATGDRTEAFF. The CDR3 DNA is TGCAGCGCGACAGGGGATCGAACTGAAGCTTTCTTT. Supplemented by reference TRBV29-1 and TRBJ1-1, the full variable domain reads SAVISQKPSRDICQRGTSLTIQCQVDSQVTMMFWYRQQPGQSLTLIATANQGSEATYESGFVIDKFPISRPNLTFSTLTVSNMSPEDSSIYLCSATGDRTEAFFGQGTRLTVV.

A few counts support this clonotype. The chain uses TRBV4-2 and TRBJ2-5, with TRBD2 matching 13 bases. Trimming cost V 0 bases and J 5 bases; bases outside gene matches: 9. This CDR3 spans 18 amino acids. Germline CDR1 and CDR2: LGHNA and YNFKEQ. CDR3 sequence reads: CASSQDHRTSGSVETQYF. In DNA form, the CDR3 reads TGTGCCAGCAGCCAAGATCATAGGACTAGCGGGAGTGTCGAGACCCAGTACTTC.

The chain is built from TRBV28 and TRBJ2-5; tentatively, D is TRBD1 (6 bases). CDR3 length: 16 amino acids. Germline assignment: CDR1 MDHEN and CDR2 SYDVKM. Trimming took 4 bases from V and 1 from J, leaving 16 bases between them. The CDR3 DNA follows: TGTGCCAGCAGTTCTGTGCTCAGGGGTCGCCAAGAGACCCAGTACTTC. Translating it yields CASSSVLRGRQETQYF.

This chain connects TRBV5-6 to TRBJ2-1, with no clear D. V gave up 0 bases and J gave up 10 bases, with 11 bases separating them. CDR3 length equals 13 residues. CDR1 and CDR2 from the germline V gene are SGHDT and YYEEEE. The CDR3 loop reads CASSLGYIGEQFF. In DNA, the CDR3 is TGTGCCAGCAGCTTGGGCTATATTGGAGAGCAGTTCTTC.

This clonotype appeared a few times. The J gene is TRBJ2-2, the V gene TRBV10-3, with TRBD2 matching 8 bases. Germline trimming cut 4 bases from V and 7 bases from J; bases unmatched to any gene: 2. CDR3 length equals 13 residues. Germline V gene data show CDR1 as ENHRY and CDR2 as SYGVKD. DNA of the CDR3: TGTGCCATCAGTGCAAGCGGGAGCGGGGAGCTGTTTTTT. It specifies CAISASGSGELFF.

The gene calls are TRBV29-1 and TRBJ2-1; D is perhaps TRBD2 (5 bases). The V gene lost 4 bases and the J gene lost 1 base, with 11 bases spanning the gap. This CDR3 has 14 residues. Germline loops: CDR1 SQVTM, CDR2 ANQGSEA. CDR3 loop: CSVGRESSYNEQFF. The CDR3 nucleotides are TGCAGCGTTGGACGGGAAAGTTCCTACAATGAGCAGTTCTTC.

With respect to this clonotype: Germline is not matched at one junction end, which may reflect a read error. The chain's CDR3 is CVISEGQHYDEQYF. The CDR3 region has the DNA TGTGTCATCAGTGAAGGACAGCACTATGACGAGCAGTACTTC. V gene TRBV10-3 combines with J gene TRBJ2-5, with a weak D call TRBD1 (6 bases). The tail of the sequence fits TRBJ2-7 better, so the J call may be wrong. The CDR3 runs to 14 residues. From germline, CDR1 is ENHRY and CDR2 SYGVKD.

The chain is built from TRBV25-1 and TRBJ2-1, with a weak D call TRBD2 (5 bases). Trimming took 3 bases from V and 3 from J, leaving 12 bases between them. This CDR3 is built from 15 residues. From germline, CDR1 is MGHDK and CDR2 SYGVNS. CDR3 region: CASSDRADLYNEQFF. The CDR3 nucleotides read TGTGCCAGCAGTGATCGAGCGGACCTCTACAATGAGCAGTTCTTC.

The gene calls are TRBV7-3 and TRBJ1-1; D perhaps matches TRBD1 (6 bases). The CDR3 totals 14 residues. Per the germline V gene, CDR1 is SGHTA and CDR2 is FQGTGA. V was cut by 5 bases and J by 3 bases, with 13 bases left in between. In nucleotides, the CDR3 is TGTGCCAGCAGCCCGGGGGCGGAGGACACTGAAGCTTTCTTT. Translated: CASSPGAEDTEAFF.

The chain couples TRBV15 to TRBJ1-5; no reliable D call. Looked up from germline, CDR1 is LNHNV and CDR2 is YYDKDF (reference sequence). The CDR3 spans 19 residues. V lost 2 bases and J lost 0, with 20 bases in between. The CDR3 nucleotides are TGTGCCACCAGCAGAACCGGGGAAACCAAGACTTATAGCAATCAGCCCCAGCATTTT. Protein: CATSRTGETKTYSNQPQHF.

The chain is built from TRBV7-2 and TRBJ1-2; D call uncertain. This CDR3 spans 13 amino acids. The V and J ends lost 2 bases and 6 bases respectively, with 10 bases between them. Per the germline V gene, CDR1 is SGHTA and CDR2 is FQGNSA. This chain's CDR3 is CASSLSRANGYTF. CDR3 DNA: TGTGCCAGCAGCTTATCCCGGGCGAATGGCTACACCTTC. The variable domain in full, with the rest retrieved from reference TRBV7-2 and TRBJ1-2, is GAGVSQSPSNKVTEKGKDVELRCDPISGHTALYWYRQSLGQGLEFLIYFQGNSAPDKSGLPSDRFSAERTGGSVSTLTIQRTQQEDSAVYLCASSLSRANGYTFGSGTRLTVV.

The chain has TRBV11-1 and TRBJ2-1, with TRBD2 identical over 9 bases. The germline gives CDR1 SGHAT, CDR2 FQDESV (reference sequence). CDR3 size: 15 residues. V lost 0 bases and J lost 8; bases outside the gene matches: 5. Here the CDR3 reads CASSLALAGAHEQFF. In nucleotides, the CDR3 is TGTGCCAGCAGCTTAGCTTTAGCGGGAGCCCATGAGCAGTTCTTC.